This TCR beta chain was identified in a study of beta chain features in type 1 diabetes. Looking at the study overall: Examined across all samples were almost 110 million sorted cells.

The authors reverse transcribed all of the isolated RNA, so sequencing captured expressed TCRB transcripts. Several million reads per sample on average were obtained from naive, central memory and regulatory T cell samples. Here immunoSEQ multiplex PCR was the method, and the copy in TCRdb shows in-frame clones only, minus some. The sample lists some 150,000 clones; 6.9% were seen once. Trimming cost V 3 bases and J 3 bases; bases outside gene matches: 0. Germline V lookup: CDR1 LNHNV, CDR2 YYDKDF (reference sequence). The CDR3 contains 14 residues. This receptor was obtained from a woman aged 30 to 39 in good health. Sequences were obtained from central memory CD4+ T cells from blood. The rearrangement joins TRBV15 to TRBJ2-5; 11 nucleotides match TRBD1. As DNA, the CDR3 is TGTGCCACCAGCAGGGGACAGGGGGAAGAGACCCAGTACTTC. Its protein product is CATSRGQGEETQYF.